This T cell receptor beta chain appears in the sequencing data of a study of beta chain features in type 1 diabetes. Findings and limits, study-wide: Researchers report that Type 1 diabetes patients had moderately but significantly shorter TCRB CDR3s across all four CD4+ subsets.

From germline, CDR1 is SGHAT and CDR2 FQNNGV. The CDR3 runs to 16 residues. Trimming removed 4 bases from V and 7 bases from J; junction bases left unmatched: 14. This clone has just a few counts. The antigen is undetermined. The sequenced template was cDNA made from the entire isolated RNA. The method was immunoSEQ multiplex PCR; TCRdb's version includes in-frame clones alone and lacks a portion of them. The data show some 130,000 clones, roughly 10% seen once. This chain joins TRBV11-2 and TRBJ2-3; 7 bases are a match to TRBD2. Material for sequencing was central memory CD4+ T cells from blood. The source of this sequence is a man younger than 45 with type 1 diabetes. The CDR3 protein is CASSSKAGPWGYTQYF. Here the CDR3 DNA reads TGTGCCAGCAGCTCCAAAGCGGGGCCCTGGGGATATACGCAGTATTTT.